These 17 T cell receptor beta chains came from one sample sequenced in a study of blood T cell repertoires in COVID-19. Method: immunoSEQ multiplex PCR; TCRdb's copy keeps in-frame clones and lacks some. The table lists a few hundred thousand clones, 70% to 90% of them singletons, with about 4.6% in the top ten. The sequencing sample was made of PBMCs or T cells enriched from blood (not recorded which). These receptors were obtained from a man between 25 and 39 years old who had recovered from COVID-19.

The chain carries TRBV2 and TRBJ2-3; 15 nucleotides agree with TRBD2. The CDR3 has 15 residues. Germline loops: CDR1 SNHLY, CDR2 FYNNEI. Losses at the gene ends were 6 bases for V and 6 bases for J; bases not matched to a gene: 4. CDR3 DNA: TGTGCCAGCAGGACCGGGACTAGCGGGAGGGATACGCAGTATTTT. This encodes CASRTGTSGRDTQYF.

The rearrangement links TRBV29-1 to TRBJ2-1, with TRBD1 matching over 8 bases. CDR3 length equals 12 residues. The germline CDR1 and CDR2 sequences are SQVTM and ANQGSEA. V shed 7 bases, J shed 7 bases, and the junction held 6 bases outside the gene matches. CDR3 bases: TGCAGCGCCACGGACAGGGTGAATGAGCAGTTCTTC. Protein product: CSATDRVNEQFF.

This chain joins TRBV6-1 and TRBJ2-7; 7 bases agree with TRBD1. The CDR3 is made up of 15 amino acids. In germline, CDR1 is MNHNS, CDR2 SASEGT. Trimming at V came to 3 bases and at J to 4 bases, leaving 9 bases not matched to a gene. CDR3 residues: CASSDPQGMKYEQYF. The CDR3 nucleotides are TGTGCCAGCAGTGACCCACAGGGGATGAAGTACGAGCAGTACTTC.

The genes are TRBV27 and TRBJ1-4, with D hard to call. Germline CDR1 and CDR2: MNHEY and SMNVEV (reference sequence). The CDR3 loop spans 15 amino acids. The germline V and J ends were trimmed by 0 bases and 4 bases, with 9 bases remaining between them. The DNA for the CDR3 is TGTGCCAGCAGTTTATCCCCTCGGAGTAATGAAAAACTGTTTTTT. Translation: CASSLSPRSNEKLFF.

This clone was seen just once. This chain uses TRBV7-9 with TRBJ1-1; D perhaps matches TRBD1 (6 bases). The germline V and J ends were trimmed by 3 bases and 1 base, with 12 bases remaining between them. CDR3 length: 15 amino acids. The germline V gene encodes CDR1 SEHNR and CDR2 FQNEAQ (reference sequence). Written as DNA, the CDR3 is TGTGCCAGCAGCTTGACAGGAAGTGCGAACACTGAAGCTTTCTTT. It encodes CASSLTGSANTEAFF.

This chain connects TRBV2 to TRBJ2-2, with 10 bases that match TRBD2. V shed 6 bases, J shed 1 base, and the junction held 2 bases outside the gene matches. Germline CDR1 reads SNHLY; CDR2 reads FYNNEI. The CDR3 totals 15 residues. The CDR3, as DNA: TGTGCCAGCAGACGACTAGCGGGGAACACCGGGGAGCTGTTTTTT. Translation: CASRRLAGNTGELFF.

The genes are TRBV10-2 and TRBJ1-5; 8 positions match TRBD1. Germline lookup yields CDR1 WSHSY and CDR2 SAAADI. Trimming at V came to 2 bases and at J to 11 bases, leaving 8 bases not matched to a gene. The CDR3 totals 14 residues. The CDR3: CASSEGQGPAAQHF. For the CDR3, the DNA is TGCGCCAGCAGTGAGGGACAGGGACCAGCGGCCCAGCATTTT.

The V gene is TRBV7-2, the J gene TRBJ1-5; D is unclear. The V and J ends lost 6 bases and 6 bases respectively, with 12 bases between them. Germline V gene sequence: CDR1 SGHTA, CDR2 FQGNSA. This CDR3 region has 13 residues. The CDR3 region has the DNA TGTGCCAGCAGTTCTAGTCGGGGTCAGCCCCAGCATTTT. It translates to CASSSSRGQPQHF.

V and J are TRBV30 and TRBJ1-1, with D unclear. This CDR3 is built from 14 residues. V was pared by 7 bases and J by 4 bases, with 19 bases between. CDR1 is GTSNPN, CDR2 SVGIG, per germline (reference sequence). CDR3 sequence: CALERLFLGTEAFF. The CDR3 DNA reads TGTGCCTTGGAGCGTTTATTTCTGGGCACTGAAGCTTTCTTT.

The V and J genes are TRBV18 and TRBJ1-2, with D tentatively TRBD1 (6 bases). CDR1 is KGHSH and CDR2 is LQKENI in the germline V gene. Trimming pared 1 base from V and 12 bases from J, leaving 15 bases between. The CDR3 contains 13 residues. This CDR3 is CASSPQTGQLNTF. In DNA, the CDR3 is TGTGCCAGCTCACCACAAACTGGACAGTTAAACACCTTC.

The CDR3 DNA is TGTGCGTCCGGGAAGGGCTATGGCTACACCTTC. Its translation: CASGKGYGYTF. V is TRBV2 and J is TRBJ1-2; D remains unclear. CDR3 length: 11 residues. Per the germline V gene, CDR1 is SNHLY and CDR2 is FYNNEI.

The chain recombines TRBV6-5 with TRBJ1-5; 11 nucleotides agree with TRBD1. Trimming at V came to 8 bases and at J to 4 bases, leaving 7 bases not matched to a gene. Germline values: CDR1 MNHEY, CDR2 SVGAGI. The CDR3 loop spans 15 amino acids. CDR3 region: CASAPGTGGNQPQHF. The CDR3 DNA sequence: TGTGCCAGCGCCCCTGGGACAGGGGGAAATCAGCCCCAGCATTTT.

The chain carries TRBV6-6 and TRBJ1-5; unclear D gene. V was shortened by 7 bases and J by 4 bases, with 8 bases between the two germline ends. This CDR3 is built from 12 residues. Germline CDR1 is MNHNY and CDR2 is SVGAGI (reference sequence). CDR3 amino acids: CASKMTNQPQHF. The CDR3 DNA reads as TGTGCCAGCAAAATGACAAATCAGCCCCAGCATTTT.

The rearrangement uses TRBV19 and TRBJ1-3; possible D gene TRBD1, 6 bases. The CDR3 contains 13 residues. The V end was cut by 10 bases, the J end by 4 bases, with 14 bases between. Germline-derived CDR1 and CDR2 are LNHDA and SQIVND (reference sequence). Here the CDR3 reads CATYTGRGNTIYF. CDR3 sequence (DNA): TGTGCCACCTACACAGGGAGAGGAAACACCATATATTTT.

The chain is built from TRBV7-6 and TRBJ2-7; D possibly corresponds to TRBD2 (6 bases). The V gene lost 5 bases and the J gene lost 6 bases, with 14 bases spanning the gap. The V gene's germline CDR1 is SGHVS and CDR2 FNYEAQ. The length of the CDR3 is 13 residues. CDR3 coding DNA: TGTGCCAGCAGCGCCGGGGGTAGGGGCGAGCAGTACTTC. Its translation is CASSAGGRGEQYF.

The chain carries TRBV11-2 and TRBJ1-2; TRBD1 aligns across 12 bases. The CDR3 spans 15 residues. The ends lost 1 base at V and 6 bases at J; junction bases unmatched: 3. In germline, CDR1 is SGHAT, CDR2 FQNNGV. Written as DNA, the CDR3 is TGTGCCAGCAGCTTAGTGGGACAGGGGGCGGATGGCTACACCTTC. Amino acid sequence: CASSLVGQGADGYTF.

The chain uses TRBV5-1 and TRBJ2-3, with TRBD2 matching over 8 bases. V dropped 4 bases and J dropped 2; count of bases not matched to a gene: 9. This CDR3 has 16 amino acids. Germline CDR1 and CDR2: SGHRS and YFSETQ. In DNA, the CDR3 is TGCGCCAGCAGCCCCCCCAGCGGGAGCCCCACAGATACGCAGTATTTT. It specifies CASSPPSGSPTDTQYF.